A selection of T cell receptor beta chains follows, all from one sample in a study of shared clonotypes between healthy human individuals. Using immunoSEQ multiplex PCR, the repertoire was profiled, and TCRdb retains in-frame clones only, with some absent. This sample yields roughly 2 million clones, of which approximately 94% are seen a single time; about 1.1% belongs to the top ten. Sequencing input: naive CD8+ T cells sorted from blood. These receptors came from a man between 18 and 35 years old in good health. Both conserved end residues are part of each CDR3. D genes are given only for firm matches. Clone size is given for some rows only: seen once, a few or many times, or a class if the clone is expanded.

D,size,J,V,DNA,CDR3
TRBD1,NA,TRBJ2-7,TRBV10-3,TGTGCCATCAAACCGACAGGGACCTCCTACGAGCAGTACTTC,CAIKPTGTSYEQYF
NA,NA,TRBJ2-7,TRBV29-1,TGCAGCGTTGAGAGCCCCGTTGGTGTCCTTAGCTCCTACGAGCAGTACTTC,CSVESPVGVLSSYEQYF
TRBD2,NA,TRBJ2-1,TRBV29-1,TGCAGCGTTGAAGGCTTGACTAGCGGGCGACACAATGAGCAGTTCTTC,CSVEGLTSGRHNEQFF
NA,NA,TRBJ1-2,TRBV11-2,TGTGCCAGCAGCTTAGCTGGGAATACCTATGGCTACACCTTC,CASSLAGNTYGYTF
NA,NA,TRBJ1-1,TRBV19,TGTGCCAGTAAGCAGGGGATGAACACTGAAGCTTTCTTT,CASKQGMNTEAFF
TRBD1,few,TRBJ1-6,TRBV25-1,TGTGCCAGCAGGACAACCGGGACAGGGGGAAATTCACCCCTCCACTTT,CASRTTGTGGNSPLHF
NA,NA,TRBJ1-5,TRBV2,TGTGCCAGTTCGGGTGGACTGCAGCCCCAGCATTTT,CASSGGLQPQHF
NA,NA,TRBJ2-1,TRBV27,TGTGCCAGCAGTTTTCGGCTCAACAATGAGCAGTTCTTC,CASSFRLNNEQFF
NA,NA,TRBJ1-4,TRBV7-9,TGTGCCAGCCGGCTTGGGGATGCAACTAATGAAAAACTGTTTTTT,CASRLGDATNEKLFF
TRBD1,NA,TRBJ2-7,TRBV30,TGTGCCTGGGACAGGGAAACCGAGCAGTACTTC,CAWDRETEQYF
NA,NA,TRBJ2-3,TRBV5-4,TGTGCCAGCAGCTTCCCTCTCGATACGCAGTATTTT,CASSFPLDTQYF
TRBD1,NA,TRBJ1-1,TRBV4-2,TGTGCCAGCAGCCAAGGACAGGGGTACACTGAAGCTTTCTTT,CASSQGQGYTEAFF
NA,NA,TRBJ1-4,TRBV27,TGTGCCAGCAGTTTATCGGTGGGGGCGACCGCAACTAATGAAAAACTGTTTTTT,CASSLSVGATATNEKLFF
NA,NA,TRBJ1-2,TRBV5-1,TGCGCCAGCACCTGGGACGGCTATGGCTACACCTTC,CASTWDGYGYTF
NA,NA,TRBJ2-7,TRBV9,TGTGCCAGCAGCGTAAGTGACTCCCCTCACGAGCAGTACTTC,CASSVSDSPHEQYF
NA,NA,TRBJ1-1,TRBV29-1,TGCAGCGGTCGGGGGAACACTGAAGCTTTCTTT,CSGRGNTEAFF
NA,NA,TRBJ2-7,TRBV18,TGTGCCAGCTCACCCGGACGGAGCTCCTACGAGCAGTACTTC,CASSPGRSSYEQYF